This T cell receptor (beta chain) emerged from a study of blood T cell repertoires in COVID-19. Turning to the study itself: T cells, B-cell-depleted T cells, or PBMCs provided the cDNA or gDNA that served as material.

In the authors' workflow: The assay estimated nucleated cells by amplifying reference gene primers. Using immunoSEQ multiplex PCR, the repertoire was profiled, and TCRdb retains in-frame clones only, with some absent. That table is the source of V, J and clone size, and D and trimming were worked out from the DNA. The profile shows fewer than 45,000 clones, around 85% of them singletons. This clone was recorded a few times. Sequenced input: peripheral blood. This sequence originates from a man aged 50 or older with active COVID-19.

The DNA for the CDR3 is TGTGCCAGCAGCTTACAGGGGACAGATGGCTACACCTTC. Amino acid sequence: CASSLQGTDGYTF. The chain recombines TRBV7-9 with TRBJ1-2; 7 bases match TRBD1. Trimming removed 2 bases from V and 6 bases from J; junction bases left unmatched: 3. CDR1 SEHNR and CDR2 FQNEAQ come from the germline V gene (reference sequence). The CDR3 spans 13 residues.